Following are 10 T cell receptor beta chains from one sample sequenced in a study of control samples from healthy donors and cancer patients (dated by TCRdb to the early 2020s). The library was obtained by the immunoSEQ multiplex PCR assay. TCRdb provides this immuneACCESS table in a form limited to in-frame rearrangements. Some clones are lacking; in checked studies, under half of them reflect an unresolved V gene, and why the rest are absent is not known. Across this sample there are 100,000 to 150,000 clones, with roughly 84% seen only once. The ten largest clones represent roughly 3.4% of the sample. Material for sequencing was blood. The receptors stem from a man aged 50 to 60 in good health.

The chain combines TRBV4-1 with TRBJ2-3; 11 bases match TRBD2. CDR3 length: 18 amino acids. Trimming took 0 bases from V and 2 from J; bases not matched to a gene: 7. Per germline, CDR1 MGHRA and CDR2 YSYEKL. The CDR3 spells CASSQDLAGGVTTDTQYF. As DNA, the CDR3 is TGCGCCAGCAGCCAAGATCTAGCGGGGGGTGTCACCACAGATACGCAGTATTTT.

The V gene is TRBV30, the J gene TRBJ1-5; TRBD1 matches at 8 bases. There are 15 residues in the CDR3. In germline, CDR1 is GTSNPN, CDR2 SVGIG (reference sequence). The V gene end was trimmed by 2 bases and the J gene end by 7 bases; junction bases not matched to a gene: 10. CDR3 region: CAWSSPSGGRQPQHF. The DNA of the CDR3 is TGTGCCTGGAGTTCACCTTCAGGGGGCAGGCAGCCCCAGCATTTT. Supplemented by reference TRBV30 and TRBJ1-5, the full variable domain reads SQTIHQWPATLVQPVGSPLSLECTVEGTSNPNLYWYRQAAGRGLQLLFYSVGIGQISSEVPQNLSASRPQDRQFILSSKKLLLSDSGFYLCAWSSPSGGRQPQHFGDGTRLSIL.

Written as DNA, the CDR3 is TGCGCCAGCAGCTCAAGGACAGCTGCAACTAATGAAAAACTGTTTTTT. Amino acids: CASSSRTAATNEKLFF. J is TRBJ1-4 and V is TRBV5-1, with a tentative D call TRBD1 (6 bases). This CDR3 has 16 residues. From germline, CDR1 is SGHRS and CDR2 YFSETQ. The ends were cut back, 3 bases at V and 0 bases at J, with 12 bases in the middle.

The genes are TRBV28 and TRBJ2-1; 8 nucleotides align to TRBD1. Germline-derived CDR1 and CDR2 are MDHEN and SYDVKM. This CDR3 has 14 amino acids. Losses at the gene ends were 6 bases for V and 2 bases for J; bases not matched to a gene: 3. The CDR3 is CASSPGGPYNEQFF. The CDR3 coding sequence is TGTGCCAGCAGCCCAGGGGGCCCCTACAATGAGCAGTTCTTC.

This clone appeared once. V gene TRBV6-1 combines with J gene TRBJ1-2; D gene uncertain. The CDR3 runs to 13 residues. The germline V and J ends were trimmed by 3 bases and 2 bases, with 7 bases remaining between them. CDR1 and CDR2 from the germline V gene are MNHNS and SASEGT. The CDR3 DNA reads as TGTGCCAGCAGTGAGGTCAGCAACTATGGCTACACCTTC. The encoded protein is CASSEVSNYGYTF.

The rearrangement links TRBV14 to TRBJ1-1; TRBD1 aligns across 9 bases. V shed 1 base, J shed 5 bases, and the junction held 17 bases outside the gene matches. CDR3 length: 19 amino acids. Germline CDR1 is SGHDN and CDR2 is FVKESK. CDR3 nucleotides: TGTGCCAGCAGCCAAGCCGCCAAAAGGACAGGGGATCGTCGTACTGAAGCTTTCTTT. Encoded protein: CASSQAAKRTGDRRTEAFF.

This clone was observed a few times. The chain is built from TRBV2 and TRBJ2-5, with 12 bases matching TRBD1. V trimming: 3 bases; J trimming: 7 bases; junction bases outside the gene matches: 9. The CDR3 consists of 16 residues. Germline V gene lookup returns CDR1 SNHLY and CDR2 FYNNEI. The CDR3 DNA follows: TGTGCCAGCAGTGATACGGGGACAGGGGGCGTGGGGACCCAGTACTTC. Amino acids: CASSDTGTGGVGTQYF.

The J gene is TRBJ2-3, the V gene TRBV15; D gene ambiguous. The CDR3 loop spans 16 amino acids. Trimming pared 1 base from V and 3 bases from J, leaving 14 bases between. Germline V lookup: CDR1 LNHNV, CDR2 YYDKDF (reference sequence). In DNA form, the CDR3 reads TGTGCCACCAGCAGAGGATATGTACTTGAGACAGATACGCAGTATTTT. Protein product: CATSRGYVLETDTQYF.

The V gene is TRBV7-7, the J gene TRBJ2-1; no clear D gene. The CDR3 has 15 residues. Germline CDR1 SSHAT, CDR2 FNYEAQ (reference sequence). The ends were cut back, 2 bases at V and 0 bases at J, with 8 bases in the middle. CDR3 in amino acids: CASSLTPSSYNEQFF. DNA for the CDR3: TGTGCCAGCAGCTTAACCCCAAGCTCCTACAATGAGCAGTTCTTC.

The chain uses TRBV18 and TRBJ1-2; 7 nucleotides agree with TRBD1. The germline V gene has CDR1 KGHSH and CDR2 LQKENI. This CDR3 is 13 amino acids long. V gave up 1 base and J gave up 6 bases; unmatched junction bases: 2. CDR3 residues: CASSPLTGDGYTF. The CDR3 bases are TGTGCCAGCTCACCACTCACAGGGGATGGCTACACCTTC.